The 5 T cell receptor beta chains given below trace back to one sample, sequenced in a study of neurological immune-mediated disorders (dated by TCRdb to the late 2010s). The library was obtained by 5' RACE. The sequencer was an Illumina HiSeq 2500. TCRdb passed the public sequencing reads through fastp at Q25 and MiXCR, retaining productive beta sequences. CDR3 protein duplicates are merged, each entry listing the most common genes and DNA. This sample gives some 120,000 distinct CDR3 sequences in total; about 3.2% of them show up just once. Of the sample, 1% to 1.5% is held by the ten largest clones. The sequenced sample was PBMCs. Receptor source: a woman aged 25-40 years with multiple sclerosis.

This clonotype was detected many times. The CDR3 nucleotides are TGTGCCAGCGGCGTCCGGGACAGCGGGACCTACGAGCAGTACTTC. Protein product: CASGVRDSGTYEQYF. The J gene is TRBJ2-7, the V gene TRBV5-6; D could derive from TRBD1 or TRBD2 (7 bases each). V was cut by 7 bases and J by 2 bases, with 19 bases left in between. CDR3 size: 15 residues. CDR1 and CDR2 (germline): SGHDT, YYEEEE.

In its sample, this clonotype was seen many times. The chain joins TRBV2 to TRBJ1-1, with D possibly TRBD1 on 5 matching bases. The CDR3 is 14 amino acids. The V end lost 3 bases, the J end lost 3 bases, and 11 bases lay between the germline ends. The V gene's germline CDR1 is SNHLY and CDR2 FYNNEI. This CDR3 reads CASSDPGTDTEAFF. The CDR3, as DNA: TGTGCCAGCAGTGATCCGGGGACGGACACTGAAGCTTTCTTT. Supplemented by reference TRBV2 and TRBJ1-1, the full variable domain reads EPEVTQTPSHQVTQMGQEVILRCVPISNHLYFYWYRQILGQKVEFLVSFYNNEISEKSEIFDDQFSVERPDGSNFTLKIRSTKLEDSAMYFCASSDPGTDTEAFFGQGTRLTVV.

This clonotype was observed many times. The chain employs TRBV5-4 and TRBJ2-5, with TRBD2 matching over 14 bases. The CDR3 sequence is 15 residues long. J gave up 5 bases and V 3 bases, and 3 bases lay outside the gene matches. CDR1 and CDR2 from the germline V gene are SGHNT and YYREEE (reference sequence). Here the CDR3 reads CASSYGTSGSETQYF. Here the CDR3 DNA reads TGTGCCAGCAGCTATGGGACTAGCGGGAGTGAGACCCAGTACTTC.

The table lists this clonotype with many counts. The V call is TRBV20-1, the J call TRBJ2-3; TRBD2 matches at 7 bases. The trim removed 2 bases at V and 3 bases at J, leaving 14 bases unmatched. This CDR3 is 17 amino acids long. From germline, CDR1 is DFQATT and CDR2 SNEGSKA (reference sequence). CDR3 DNA sequence: TGCAGTGCTAGACCTGCTGTCGAGCGGGAAAAAACAGATACGCAGTATTTT. It translates to CSARPAVEREKTDTQYF.

V and J are TRBV5-6 and TRBJ1-1; the D is unclear. Germline values: CDR1 SGHDT, CDR2 YYEEEE. This CDR3 is built from 12 residues. V lost 1 base, J lost 7 bases, and 8 bases lay in between. The CDR3 loop reads CASSLSGGEAFF. CDR3 sequence (DNA): TGTGCCAGCAGCTTGTCTGGAGGTGAAGCTTTCTTT.